The entry below gives a single TCR beta chain sequence along with its context. This clonotype was seen only a few times. It has no known antigen specificity. Base qualities were left out, and no much larger clone turns up one base away. The data belong to a study of T cells after yellow fever vaccination (dated 2019 in TCRdb). For the wider study: The SMART-Seq v4 Ultra Low Input RNA kit was used to prepare libraries from fractions with low cell numbers. To follow T-cell clones before and after primary and booster YFV17D yellow fever vaccination, bulk TCR alpha and beta repertoires were sequenced over time. The cohort comprised two healthy male donors, one aged 18 to 30 and one aged 30 to 40 years. Blood samples were taken at several timepoints before and after primary and secondary immunization, and bulk PBMC replicates and cell subsets were isolated. Summary of the overall study and its limitations: The secondary T-cell response was found to be weaker but faster than the primary response, with a peak reached on day 5 rather than on day 15. After the booster, most clones that had expanded after primary vaccination were detected again (about 95% of CD4 and under 90% of CD8), suggesting broad maintenance of memory. Computational filtering was required because FACS-sorted repertoires could contain abundant contaminating clonotypes from the bulk population. The study included only a couple of donors, which limits how far the findings can be generalized. A small fraction of clonotypes appeared in both the CD4 and CD8 compartments, likely as a result of convergent recombination.

The germline V gene provides CDR1 SGHTA and CDR2 FQGNSA. Inclusive of the bounding cysteine and phenylalanine, the CDR3 is 12 residues long. Of all the DNA, just the CDR3 is kept, 36 bases in frame from base 1. V and J lose 1 base and 8 bases, and a span of 8 bases separates them. TCR cDNA was made using 5'RACE template switching, a step that added a universal primer site and unique molecular identifiers. Priming of cDNA synthesis was performed from both the TCR alpha and TCR beta constant segments. Two PCR steps were used to amplify libraries, with sample barcodes and sequencing adapters being added in the second step. Sequencing of the libraries was done on either Illumina HiSeq 2500 (2x100 bp) or NovaSeq (2x150 bp). As for the authors' bioinformatics: MIGEC handled demultiplexing of reads and collapsing into UMI consensus sequences, while MiXCR performed V(D)J alignment. Vaccine-responding clonotypes were defined with edgeR using replicate PBMC samples, requiring FDR below 0.01 and a log2 fold change above 5 up to day 15. Each bulk clonotype received a CD4 or CD8 identity based on whether the sequenced CD4 or CD8 repertoire contained that clonotype at higher abundance. Using fastp at Q25 and MiXCR, TCRdb reprocessed the public reads and kept productive beta chains. Entries that share a CDR3 protein sequence are merged under the most common genes and DNA. The V and J calls shown here were made by TCRdb, not taken from the authors' results. A total of fewer than 450,000 distinct CDR3 sequences appear in this sample, around a tenth of them only once. Roughly 18% of the sample comes from the top ten.

The treatment or condition tag for this specimen amounts to: live attenuated yellow fever vaccine strain. At each blood-draw timepoint, two biological replicates of bulk PBMCs were collected. A standard Ficoll-Paque protocol was used to isolate PBMCs from peripheral blood. TriZol was used to extract RNA from bulk PBMCs, CD4 and CD8 fractions, and dextramer-positive and dextramer-negative fractions. Sequencing used PBMCs, obtained on the day of the first yellow fever vaccination. This chain joins TRBV7-2 to TRBJ1-1, with no reliable assignment of the D segment. This TCR derives from a young man who received the YFV17D yellow fever vaccine. The nucleotide sequence is TGTGCCAGCAGCTTAGTTACAAGGGAAGCTTTCTTT. It encodes CASSLVTREAFF. The CDR3 plus the reference TRBV7-2 and TRBJ1-1 genes for the other parts give the full variable domain: GAGVSQSPSNKVTEKGKDVELRCDPISGHTALYWYRQSLGQGLEFLIYFQGNSAPDKSGLPSDRFSAERTGGSVSTLTIQRTQQEDSAVYLCASSLVTREAFFGQGTRLTVV.